This passage covers 5 T cell receptor beta chains from one sample sequenced in a study of blood T cell repertoires in COVID-19. Using immunoSEQ multiplex PCR, the repertoire was profiled, and TCRdb retains in-frame clones only, with some absent. The table includes approximately 400,000 clones, roughly 90% detected once. The sample consisted of peripheral blood. The receptors derive from a man aged 40-50 years with acute or convalescent COVID-19.

This sequence joins TRBV28 and TRBJ1-5; TRBD1 aligns across 7 bases. CDR1 and CDR2 from the germline V gene are MDHEN and SYDVKM. After removal of 2 bases from V and 5 bases from J, the junction contained 12 bases not matched to a gene. This CDR3 has 17 amino acids. The CDR3 protein is CASSLPSQGVRYQPQHF. The CDR3 DNA reads as TGTGCCAGCAGTTTACCCTCGCAGGGGGTAAGGTATCAGCCCCAGCATTTT. Looking up the rest from reference TRBV28 and TRBJ1-5 gives the full variable domain: DVKVTQSSRYLVKRTGEKVFLECVQDMDHENMFWYRQDPGLGLRLIYFSYDVKMKEKGDIPEGYSVSREKKERFSLILESASTNQTSMYLCASSLPSQGVRYQPQHFGDGTRLSIL.

The chain links TRBV6-1 to TRBJ1-6; 9 bases map to TRBD1. The CDR3 length is 15 residues. After removal of 2 bases from V and 10 bases from J, the junction contained 6 bases not matched to a gene. The V gene's germline CDR1 is MNHNS and CDR2 SASEGT. The CDR3 DNA sequence: TGTGCCAGCAGTGAATGGGGACAGGGTGACTCACCCCTCCACTTT. This encodes CASSEWGQGDSPLHF.

The chain is built from TRBV7-8 and TRBJ1-5; D perhaps matches TRBD1 (5 bases). Germline CDR1 and CDR2: SGHVS and FQNEAQ. The CDR3 runs 18 residues. Trimming took off 0 bases at V and 0 bases at J, with 15 bases between the two ends. The CDR3 bases are TGTGCCAGCAGCTTAGCGATCCCAGGGCCCTATAGCAATCAGCCCCAGCATTTT. It encodes CASSLAIPGPYSNQPQHF. Together with reference TRBV7-8 and TRBJ1-5, the CDR3 gives the full variable domain: GAGVSQSPRYKVAKRGQDVALRCDPISGHVSLFWYQQALGQGPEFLTYFQNEAQLDKSGLPSDRFFAERPEGSVSTLKIQRTQQEDSAVYLCASSLAIPGPYSNQPQHFGDGTRLSIL.

CDR3 in DNA: TGTGCCAGCAGCCTAGCGGGGGGCCTGAGCGAGCAGTACTTC. Translation: CASSLAGGLSEQYF. V usage is TRBV5-5 and J usage is TRBJ2-7; 11 nucleotides match TRBD2. The CDR3 has 14 amino acids. Per germline, CDR1 SGHKS and CDR2 YYEKEE (reference sequence). V dropped 4 bases and J dropped 6; count of bases not matched to a gene: 6.

CDR3 sequence (DNA): TGTGCCACCAGCAGAGCTGCGGCGGACACTGAAGCTTTCTTT. This encodes CATSRAAADTEAFF. The chain has TRBV15 and TRBJ1-1; D call uncertain. The germline V gene encodes CDR1 LNHNV and CDR2 YYDKDF (reference sequence). The CDR3 has 14 residues. V was clipped by 1 base and J by 3 bases, with 9 bases between them.